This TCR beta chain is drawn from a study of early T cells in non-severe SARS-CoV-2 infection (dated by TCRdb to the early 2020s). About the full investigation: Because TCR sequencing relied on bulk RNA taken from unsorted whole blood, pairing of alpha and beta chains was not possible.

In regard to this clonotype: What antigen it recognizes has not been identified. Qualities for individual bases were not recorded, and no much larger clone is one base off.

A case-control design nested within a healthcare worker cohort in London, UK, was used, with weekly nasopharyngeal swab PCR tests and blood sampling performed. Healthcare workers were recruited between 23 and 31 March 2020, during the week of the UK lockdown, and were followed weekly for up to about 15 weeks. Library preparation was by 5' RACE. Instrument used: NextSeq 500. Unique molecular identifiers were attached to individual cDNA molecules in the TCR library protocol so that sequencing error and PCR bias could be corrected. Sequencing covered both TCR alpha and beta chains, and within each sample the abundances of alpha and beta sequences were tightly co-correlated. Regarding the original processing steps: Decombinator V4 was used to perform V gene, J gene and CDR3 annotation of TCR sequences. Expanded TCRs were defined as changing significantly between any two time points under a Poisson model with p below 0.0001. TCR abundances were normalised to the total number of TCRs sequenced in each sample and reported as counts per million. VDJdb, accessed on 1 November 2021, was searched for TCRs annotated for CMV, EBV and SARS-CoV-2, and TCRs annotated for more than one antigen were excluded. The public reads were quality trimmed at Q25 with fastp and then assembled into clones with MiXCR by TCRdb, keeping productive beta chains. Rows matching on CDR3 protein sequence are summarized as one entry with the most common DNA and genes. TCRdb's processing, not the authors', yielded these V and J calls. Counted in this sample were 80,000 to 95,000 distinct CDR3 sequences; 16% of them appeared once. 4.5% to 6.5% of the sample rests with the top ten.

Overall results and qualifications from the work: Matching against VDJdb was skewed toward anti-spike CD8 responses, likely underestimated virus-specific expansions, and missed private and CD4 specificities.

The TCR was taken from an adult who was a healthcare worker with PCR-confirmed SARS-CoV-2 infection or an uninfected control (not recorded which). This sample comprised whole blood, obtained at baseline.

The nucleotide sequence is TGCAGTGCTTCCGTAGCTGTTTCGTACTTC. Translated, it gives CSASVAVSYF. Here the chain combines TRBV20-1 and TRBJ2-7; the D segment cannot be called with confidence. CDR1 is given as DFQATT and CDR2 as SNEGSKA, both from the germline V gene (reference sequence). V is cut by 5 bases and J by 12 bases, and the space between the germline ends is 14 bases. The CDR3 runs 10 residues from the cysteine to the phenylalanine. The DNA shown is the 30-base CDR3, in frame from base 1.